This entry features one T cell receptor beta chain sequence. Its antigen is not identified. Per the germline V gene, CDR1 is LNHDA and CDR2 is SQIVND (reference sequence). V gave up 0 bases and J gave up 5 bases; unmatched junction bases: 12. The CDR3 loop spans 18 amino acids. The donors belonged to the approximately 120-subject validation cohort, separate from the roughly 710-subject first cohort. This record comes from a study of cytomegalovirus exposure and HLA in healthy donors. Points from the study as a whole: While the bulk of TCR sequences proved rare, some public TCRs turned up in many donors. It was found in a later analysis that first-cohort TCR clusters tended to co-occur in the 90 to 150 validation repertoires. Associated with cytomegalovirus, according to the listing, were 164 TCR beta chains.

Produced via immunoSEQ multiplex PCR; TCRdb's table is partial and in-frame only. Of under 300,000 clones in the sample, 75% to 90% were seen once. The sequence came from a woman aged 25 to 39 in good health and CMV-seropositive. The chain has TRBV19 and TRBJ1-1; 10 nucleotides match TRBD1. The specimen was PBMCs. In DNA, the CDR3 is TGTGCCAGTAGTATAGATGCTCTGACAGGGGGCTGGAATACTGAAGCTTTCTTT. Residues: CASSIDALTGGWNTEAFF.